This record looks at one T cell receptor (beta chain) sequence and its context. The data are from a study of blood T cell repertoires in COVID-19. Assay used: immunoSEQ multiplex PCR; TCRdb lists only in-frame clones, some missing. The sample has about 300,000 clones, about 85% seen once; the top ten hold approximately 5%. The germline gives CDR1 SGHTA, CDR2 FQGNSA. V was clipped by 4 bases and J by 5 bases, with 14 bases between them. The CDR3 length is 14 residues. The source is a woman in her twenties or thirties who had recovered from COVID-19. The sequencing input was PBMCs or T cells enriched from blood (not recorded which). The chain recombines TRBV7-2 with TRBJ1-1, with D perhaps TRBD1 (6 bases). The CDR3 region has the DNA TGTGCCAGCAGCTCCGGGGGGGGGCTGACTGAAGCTTTCTTT. It specifies CASSSGGGLTEAFF.